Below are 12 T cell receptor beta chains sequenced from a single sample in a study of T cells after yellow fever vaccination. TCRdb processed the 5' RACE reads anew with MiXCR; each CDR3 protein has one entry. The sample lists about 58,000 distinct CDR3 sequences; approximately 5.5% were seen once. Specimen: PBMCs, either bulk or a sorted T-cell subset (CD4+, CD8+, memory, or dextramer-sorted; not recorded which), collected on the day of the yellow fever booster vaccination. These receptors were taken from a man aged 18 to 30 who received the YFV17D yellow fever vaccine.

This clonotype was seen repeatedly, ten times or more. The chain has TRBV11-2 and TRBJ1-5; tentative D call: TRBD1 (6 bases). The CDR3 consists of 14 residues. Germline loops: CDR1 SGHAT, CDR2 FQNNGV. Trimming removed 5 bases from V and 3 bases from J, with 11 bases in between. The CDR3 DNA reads TGTGCCAGCAGCCATGGACAGATCAATCAGCCCCAGCATTTT. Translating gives CASSHGQINQPQHF.

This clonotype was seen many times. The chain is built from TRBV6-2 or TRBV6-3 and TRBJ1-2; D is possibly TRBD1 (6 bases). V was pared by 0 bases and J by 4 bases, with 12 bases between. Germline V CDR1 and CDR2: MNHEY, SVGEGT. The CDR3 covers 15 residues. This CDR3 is CASSYSLGGGYGYTF. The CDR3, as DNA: TGTGCCAGCAGTTACTCGTTGGGGGGCGGCTATGGCTACACCTTC.

For the CDR3, the DNA is TGTGCCAGCAGCAACAAGGACAGGGGGCTCTACGAGCAGTACTTC. This translates into CASSNKDRGLYEQYF. The J gene is TRBJ2-7, the V gene TRBV4-2; 11 nucleotides line up with TRBD1. Germline CDR1 reads LGHNA; CDR2 reads YNFKEQ. This CDR3 is 15 amino acids long. V lost 5 bases to trimming and J lost 3 bases; unmatched junction nucleotides: 6.

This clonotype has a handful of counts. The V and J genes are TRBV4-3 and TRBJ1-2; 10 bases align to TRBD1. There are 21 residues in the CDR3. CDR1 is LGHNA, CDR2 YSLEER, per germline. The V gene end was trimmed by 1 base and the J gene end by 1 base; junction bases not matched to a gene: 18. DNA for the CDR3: TGCGCCAGCAGCCAAGGAGGGATAGGGGCCAAGACAGGGGGCGATAACTATGGCTACACCTTC. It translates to CASSQGGIGAKTGGDNYGYTF.

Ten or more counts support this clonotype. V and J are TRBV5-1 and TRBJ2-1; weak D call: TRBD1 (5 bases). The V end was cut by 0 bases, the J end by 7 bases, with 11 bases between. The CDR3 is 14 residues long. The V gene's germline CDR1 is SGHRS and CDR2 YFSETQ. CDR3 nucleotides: TGCGCCAGCAGCTTGGGCAGGGTAGGGAATGAGCAGTTCTTC. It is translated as CASSLGRVGNEQFF.

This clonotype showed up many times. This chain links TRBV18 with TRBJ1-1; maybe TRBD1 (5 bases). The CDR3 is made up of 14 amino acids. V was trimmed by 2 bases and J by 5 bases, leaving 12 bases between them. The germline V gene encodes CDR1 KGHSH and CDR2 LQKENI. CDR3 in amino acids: CASSPGAVQTEAFF. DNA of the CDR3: TGTGCCAGCTCACCAGGGGCGGTTCAAACTGAAGCTTTCTTT.

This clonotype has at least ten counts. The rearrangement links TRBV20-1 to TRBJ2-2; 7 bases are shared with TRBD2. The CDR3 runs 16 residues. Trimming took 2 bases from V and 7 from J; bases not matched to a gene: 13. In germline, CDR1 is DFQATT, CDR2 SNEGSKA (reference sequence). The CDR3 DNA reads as TGCAGTGCTAGACCAACCGGGACTAATTTGGGCGGGGAGCTGTTTTTT. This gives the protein CSARPTGTNLGGELFF.

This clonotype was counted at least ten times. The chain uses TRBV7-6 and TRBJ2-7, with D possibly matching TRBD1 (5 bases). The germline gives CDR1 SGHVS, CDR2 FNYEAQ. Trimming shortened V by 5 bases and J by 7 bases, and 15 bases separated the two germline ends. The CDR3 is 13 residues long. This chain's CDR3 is CASSKTLSGEQYF. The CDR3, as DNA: TGTGCCAGCAGCAAGACTCTCTCAGGGGAGCAGTACTTC.

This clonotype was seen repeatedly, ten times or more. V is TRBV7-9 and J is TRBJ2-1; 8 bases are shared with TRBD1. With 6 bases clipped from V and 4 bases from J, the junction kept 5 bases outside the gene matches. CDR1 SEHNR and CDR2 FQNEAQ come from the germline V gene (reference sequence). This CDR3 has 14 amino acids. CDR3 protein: CASRRQGAYNEQFF. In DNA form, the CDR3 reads TGTGCCAGCAGAAGGCAGGGGGCGTACAATGAGCAGTTCTTC.

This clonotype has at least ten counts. The CDR3 nucleotides are TGTGCCAGCAGCTTACTAGGGACCCCCAGCTCCTACGAGCAGTACTTC. Its translation: CASSLLGTPSSYEQYF. The J gene is TRBJ2-7, the V gene TRBV7-2, with D perhaps TRBD1 or TRBD2 (5 bases each). Germline CDR1 reads SGHTA; CDR2 reads FQGNSA. The CDR3 is 16 residues long. V was clipped by 2 bases and J by 0 bases, with 14 bases between them.

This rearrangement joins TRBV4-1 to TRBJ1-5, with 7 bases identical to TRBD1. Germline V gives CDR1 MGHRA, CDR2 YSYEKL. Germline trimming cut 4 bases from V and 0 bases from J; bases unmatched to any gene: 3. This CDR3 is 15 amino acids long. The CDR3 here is CASSPRTGSNQPQHF. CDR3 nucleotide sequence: TGCGCCAGCAGCCCGAGGACAGGTAGCAATCAGCCCCAGCATTTT.

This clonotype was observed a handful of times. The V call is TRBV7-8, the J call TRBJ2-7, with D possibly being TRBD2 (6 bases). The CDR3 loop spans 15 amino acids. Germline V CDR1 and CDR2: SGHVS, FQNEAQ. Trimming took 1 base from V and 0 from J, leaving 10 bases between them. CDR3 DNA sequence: TGTGCCAGCAGCTTAGAAGCGGGTATCTCCTACGAGCAGTACGTC. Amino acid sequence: CASSLEAGISYEQYV.